This T cell receptor beta chain was found in a study of blood T cell repertoires in COVID-19. The V segment lost 5 bases and the J segment 10 bases; nucleotides outside the gene matches: 5. This CDR3 region has 13 residues. Here immunoSEQ multiplex PCR was the method, and the copy in TCRdb shows in-frame clones only, minus some. The sample contains about 310,000 clones, roughly nine tenths of which appear only once. The sample consisted of peripheral blood. This TCR was recovered from a man aged 18 to 35 with active or convalescent COVID-19. This chain joins TRBV12-3 or TRBV12-4 and TRBJ1-6, with 7 bases identical to TRBD1. For the CDR3, the DNA is TGTGCCAGCAGTACAGGGGTATTGTCACCCCTCCACTTT. Protein sequence: CASSTGVLSPLHF.